This T cell receptor beta chain was obtained from a study of OX40 agonist ivuxolimab in advanced cancers. Context from the whole study: Ivuxolimab was a fully human IgG2 agonistic monoclonal antibody targeting the costimulatory receptor OX40 (CD134). A male proportion of about 79% and a mean age of approximately 55 years, ranging from roughly 23 to 79, were recorded for the dose-escalation cohort. Patients were allowed to have had prior anti-PD-1, anti-PD-L1 or anti-CTLA-4 therapy, and less than 45% of the dose-escalation patients had previously received checkpoint inhibitors. Among the roughly 54 dose-escalation patients, roughly 20 had hepatocellular carcinoma, roughly 15 melanoma, 9 renal cell carcinoma and 9 head and neck cancer. The paper covers the monotherapy dose-escalation part of the phase I ivuxolimab trial, which included N = 52 patients. Partial responses occurred in three dose-escalation patients: two with cutaneous melanoma and one with hepatocellular carcinoma. Intravenous ivuxolimab was administered to patients every 2 weeks at six dose levels: 0.01, 0.1, 0.3, 1.5, 3 and 10 mg/kg. The point of sequencing TCRbeta in the periphery was to test whether ivuxolimab changed TCR sequence diversity and drove clonal T-cell expansion.

To sequence the TCRbeta CDR3 region, genomic DNA was isolated from the sorted cells. The immunoSEQ Assay was used for sequencing of TCRbeta CDR3 regions. TCRdb stores this immuneACCESS table with in-frame sequences only. Part of the clones is absent; in the studies checked, under half of the shortfall reflects unresolved V genes, and no reason is known for the rest. A total of 57,000 or so clones appear in this sample, roughly nine tenths of them only once. Approximately 1.2% of the sample goes to the ten largest clones. Details on this clone: Its recognized antigen is unknown. No qualities accompany the bases; no much larger clone lies one base away.

General conclusions and limits of the study: The antigen specificity of the peripheral T cells that underwent clonal expansion was not determined. Low levels of normalized T-cell clonal expansion were also seen in some patients who did not respond. In the 0.1-3.0 mg/kg groups, partial responders had among the lowest normalized peripheral clonal expansion, particularly in CD8+ T cells. At doses of 0.1 to 3.0 mg/kg, clonal expansion of both CD4+ and CD8+ blood T cells was observed from baseline to week 6. After ivuxolimab, expanded clones were on average more numerous among CD8+ T cells than among CD4+ T cells.

Patients with a history of autoimmune disease or receiving systemic immunosuppression were excluded from the trial. Peripheral blood for TCR sequencing was collected from all dose cohorts at baseline, on cycle 4 day 1, and on cycle 7 day 1. Samples came from an open-label, multicenter, first-in-human phase I dose-escalation trial of ivuxolimab. Adults with locally advanced or metastatic head and neck squamous cell, hepatocellular, melanoma or renal cell carcinoma were enrolled in the trial. Before TCR sequencing, CD4+ T cells and CD8+ T cells were sorted from peripheral blood as separate populations. The CDR3 has 17 amino acids, counting the end cysteine and phenylalanine. The kept DNA is CDR3 alone, 51 bases in frame from the first base. Reading the germline V gene gives CDR1 SGHRS and CDR2 YFSETQ. V and J are truncated by 4 bases and 0 bases respectively, leaving an intervening sequence of 19 bases.

This sample comprised CD4+ or CD8+ T cells sorted from blood, obtained in a trial of the OX40 agonist ivuxolimab. The clonotype originates from an adult with an advanced solid tumor such as melanoma, head and neck, liver or kidney cancer. The rearrangement joined TRBV5-1 to TRBJ1-2; TRBD1 is perhaps the D gene, given 6 matching bases. The CDR3 reads CASSTTPHRVANYGYTF. The DNA is as follows: TGCGCCAGCAGCACAACCCCCCACAGGGTAGCTAACTATGGCTACACCTTC.